One and the same sample provided the 26 T cell receptor beta chains below, sequenced in a study of cytomegalovirus exposure and HLA in healthy donors. The PCR used 60 Vbeta and 13 Jbeta primers. Profiling relied on immunoSEQ multiplex PCR, and the TCRdb table lists in-frame clones only, not all of them. The sample lists 200,000 or so clones, about four fifths occurring once. The sequencing input was PBMCs. The receptors derive from a male donor in good health and CMV-seropositive.

The chain couples TRBV11-2 to TRBJ2-5; no clear D gene. Per germline, CDR1 SGHAT and CDR2 FQNNGV. CDR3 length: 15 residues. The ends were cut back, 0 bases at V and 4 bases at J, with 12 bases in the middle. The CDR3 protein is CASSLEQATPETQYF. CDR3 DNA sequence: TGTGCCAGCAGCTTAGAGCAGGCCACACCAGAGACCCAGTACTTC.

V gene TRBV9 combines with J gene TRBJ2-5; 8 bases are a match to TRBD2. CDR3 length: 15 residues. The trim removed 6 bases at V and 4 bases at J, leaving 11 bases unmatched. From germline, CDR1 is SGDLS and CDR2 YYNGEE. DNA of the CDR3: TGTGCCAGCACGCTAGCGGGTAGGAGGGGAGAGACCCAGTACTTC. This translates into CASTLAGRRGETQYF. The full variable domain, its missing parts supplied by reference TRBV9 and TRBJ2-5, is DSGVTQTPKHLITATGQRVTLRCSPRSGDLSVYWYQQSLDQGLQFLIQYYNGEERAKGNILERFSAQQFPDLHSELNLSSLELGDSALYFCASTLAGRRGETQYFGPGTRLLVL.

This clone has only one observation. The chain combines TRBV19 with TRBJ1-6; 8 nucleotides line up with TRBD1. Germline values: CDR1 LNHDA, CDR2 SQIVND (reference sequence). The CDR3 runs 14 residues. The junction had 4 bases not matched to a gene; V was cut back by 3 bases and J by 9 bases. The CDR3 nucleotides are TGTGCCAGTAGTATCGGACAGGGAAGTTCACCCCTCCACTTT. Protein: CASSIGQGSSPLHF. Supplemented by reference TRBV19 and TRBJ1-6, the full variable domain reads DGGITQSPKYLFRKEGQNVTLSCEQNLNHDAMYWYRQDPGQGLRLIYYSQIVNDFQKGDIAEGYSVSREKKESFPLTVTSAQKNPTAFYLCASSIGQGSSPLHFGNGTRLTVT.

The CDR3 region has the DNA TGTGCCAGCAGTTACTCGACAGGGAACACTGAAGCTTTCTTT. This sequence encodes CASSYSTGNTEAFF. The chain combines TRBV6-5 with TRBJ1-1; D possibly corresponds to TRBD1 (6 bases). V lost 0 bases and J lost 1, with 6 bases in between. The CDR3 is made up of 14 amino acids. CDR1 and CDR2 (germline): MNHEY, SVGAGI.

The rearrangement links TRBV7-2 to TRBJ1-1, with unresolved D. This CDR3 has 13 amino acids. V lost 2 bases, J lost 7 bases, and 11 bases lay in between. The germline CDR1 and CDR2 sequences are SGHTA and FQGNSA. The CDR3 spells CASSLSPGIEAFF. Written as DNA, the CDR3 is TGTGCCAGCAGCTTAAGTCCAGGTATTGAAGCTTTCTTT.

This clone turned up a few times. The genes are TRBV28 and TRBJ1-5, with 9 bases lining up with TRBD1. The J segment lost 4 bases and the V segment lost 6 bases, leaving 4 bases of the junction unmatched. There are 14 residues in the CDR3. The germline V gene has CDR1 MDHEN and CDR2 SYDVKM. The CDR3, as DNA: TGTGCCAGCAGCCTCGACAGGGGGAATCAGCCCCAGCATTTT. It codes for CASSLDRGNQPQHF.

The chain couples TRBV7-8 to TRBJ2-7, with a tentative D call TRBD1 (6 bases). V was cut by 0 bases and J by 2 bases, with 11 bases left in between. Germline CDR1 reads SGHVS; CDR2 reads FQNEAQ. This CDR3 is built from 15 residues. The CDR3 loop is CASSLAKGDPYEQYF. In nucleotides, the CDR3 is TGTGCCAGCAGCTTAGCAAAGGGGGATCCCTACGAGCAGTACTTC.

The V and J genes are TRBV19 and TRBJ2-7; 7 bases match TRBD1. Germline CDR1 LNHDA, CDR2 SQIVND (reference sequence). V shed 6 bases, J shed 3 bases, and the junction held 11 bases outside the gene matches. The CDR3 loop spans 15 amino acids. The CDR3 reads CASSWRNRGVYEQYF. CDR3 coding DNA: TGTGCCAGTAGCTGGAGGAACAGGGGAGTCTACGAGCAGTACTTC.

This clone was observed a few times. This rearrangement joins TRBV5-4 to TRBJ2-7; possible D gene TRBD1, 5 bases. V lost 0 bases to trimming and J lost 3 bases, with 16 bases between them. Germline lookup yields CDR1 SGHNT and CDR2 YYREEE (reference sequence). CDR3 length: 16 amino acids. The CDR3 DNA follows: TGTGCCAGCAGCTTGGATCTTGTGGGGCAGATCTACGAGCAGTACTTC. Residues: CASSLDLVGQIYEQYF.

The V gene is TRBV28, the J gene TRBJ2-7; 9 bases are shared with TRBD1. The CDR3 extends over 13 amino acids. In germline, CDR1 is MDHEN, CDR2 SYDVKM. Trimming at V came to 10 bases and at J to 6 bases, leaving 10 bases not matched to a gene. The CDR3 DNA reads as TGTGCCACCCTAGGGACAGGGTATTCCGAGCAGTACTTC. It translates to CATLGTGYSEQYF.

The chain uses TRBV5-1 and TRBJ1-2, with 9 bases that match TRBD1. The CDR3 has 14 amino acids. The V segment lost 1 base and the J segment 9 bases; nucleotides outside the gene matches: 7. Germline V gene data show CDR1 as SGHRS and CDR2 as YFSETQ. The CDR3: CASSLTGGGGRYTF. The CDR3 DNA is TGCGCCAGCAGCTTGACAGGGGGCGGAGGTCGCTACACCTTC.

On this clone itself: At one end the junction does not follow the germline gene, possibly because of a read error. The chain carries TRBV7-7 and TRBJ2-3, with 8 bases lining up with TRBD1. This CDR3 comprises 15 residues. The V gene's germline CDR1 is SSHAT and CDR2 FNYEAQ (reference sequence). This CDR3 reads CASSGGQGPTDTQYF. The CDR3 nucleotides are TGTGCTAGCAGCGGAGGACAGGGCCCGACAGATACGCAGTATTTT. Combining the CDR3 with reference TRBV7-7 and TRBJ2-3 gives the whole variable domain GAGVSQSPRYKVTKRGQDVTLRCDPISSHATLYWYQQALGQGPEFLTYFNYEAQPDKSGLPSDRFSAERPEGSISTLTIQRTEQRDSAMYRCASSGGQGPTDTQYFGPGTRLTVL.

This clone was seen a few times. The chain couples TRBV30 to TRBJ2-7; perhaps TRBD1 as D (6 bases). Germline V gene data show CDR1 as GTSNPN and CDR2 as SVGIG (reference sequence). Trimming cost V 5 bases and J 1 base, with 6 bases left between them. This CDR3 has 11 residues. CDR3 coding DNA: TGTGCCTGGGACAGGTCCTACGAGCAGTACTTC. Encoded protein: CAWDRSYEQYF.

This sequence joins TRBV7-2 and TRBJ2-3; D is ambiguous. There are 11 residues in the CDR3. CDR1 SGHTA and CDR2 FQGNSA come from the germline V gene. V shed 5 bases and J shed 3 bases, with 3 bases lying between them. The CDR3 DNA sequence: TGTGCCAGCAGCCAAACAGATACGCAGTATTTT. It codes for CASSQTDTQYF.

This chain connects TRBV7-2 to TRBJ2-7, with 11 nucleotides matching TRBD1. The CDR3 has 15 amino acids. Germline CDR1 reads SGHTA; CDR2 reads FQGNSA. The trim removed 5 bases at V and 0 bases at J, leaving 3 bases unmatched. CDR3 DNA: TGTGCCAGCAGCCGGGACAGGGGGACCTCCTACGAGCAGTACTTC. Encoded protein: CASSRDRGTSYEQYF. The full variable domain, completed using reference TRBV7-2 and TRBJ2-7, is GAGVSQSPSNKVTEKGKDVELRCDPISGHTALYWYRQSLGQGLEFLIYFQGNSAPDKSGLPSDRFSAERTGGSVSTLTIQRTQQEDSAVYLCASSRDRGTSYEQYFGPGTRLTVT.

V is TRBV6-5 and J is TRBJ2-2; weak D call: TRBD1 (6 bases). Trimming cost V 4 bases and J 3 bases, with 6 bases left between them. Germline V gene sequence: CDR1 MNHEY, CDR2 SVGAGI. This CDR3 contains 13 residues. CDR3 sequence: CASSSGDTGELFF. CDR3 sequence (DNA): TGTGCCAGCAGTTCAGGGGACACCGGGGAGCTGTTTTTT.

V usage is TRBV20-1 and J usage is TRBJ1-4; D not certain. The germline V gene encodes CDR1 DFQATT and CDR2 SNEGSKA (reference sequence). Trimming took 5 bases from V and 8 from J, leaving 6 bases between them. The CDR3 consists of 10 residues. For the CDR3, the DNA is TGCAGTGCTTGGAGCGAAAAACTGTTTTTT. Translation gives CSAWSEKLFF.

Concerning this clone: This sample includes further DNA sequences coding for the same CDR3. The genes are TRBV7-9 and TRBJ1-5; weak D call: TRBD1 (6 bases). The germline V gene encodes CDR1 SEHNR and CDR2 FQNEAQ (reference sequence). The V gene lost 4 bases and the J gene lost 5 bases, with 6 bases spanning the gap. The CDR3 consists of 12 residues. CDR3 protein: CASSSGDQPQHF. CDR3 DNA: TGTGCCAGCAGCTCAGGGGATCAGCCCCAGCATTTT.

This clone was detected a few times. The chain combines TRBV27 with TRBJ1-1; D perhaps matches TRBD1 (5 bases). The V end lost 2 bases, the J end lost 7 bases, and 11 bases lay between the germline ends. CDR3 size: 13 residues. Germline loops: CDR1 MNHEY, CDR2 SMNVEV (reference sequence). The CDR3 sequence: CASSLEGQGEAFF. CDR3 bases: TGTGCCAGCAGTTTAGAAGGGCAGGGTGAAGCTTTCTTT.

This chain joins TRBV29-1 and TRBJ1-1; 8 nucleotides align to TRBD1. V shed 7 bases, J shed 0 bases, and the junction held 7 bases outside the gene matches. Looked up from germline, CDR1 is SQVTM and CDR2 is ANQGSEA. The CDR3 runs 14 residues. The CDR3 nucleotides are TGCAGCGCCGGACAGGGATTCATGAACACTGAAGCTTTCTTT. Its translation is CSAGQGFMNTEAFF.

This chain connects TRBV11-2 to TRBJ1-2, with 8 nucleotides matching TRBD1. CDR1 and CDR2 from the germline V gene are SGHAT and FQNNGV. Trimming took 1 base from V and 11 from J; bases not matched to a gene: 9. The CDR3 totals 14 residues. CDR3 sequence: CASSLGWDRMGYTF. In nucleotides, the CDR3 is TGTGCCAGCAGCTTAGGTTGGGACAGGATGGGTTACACCTTC.

The chain carries TRBV7-6 and TRBJ2-2, with D perhaps matching TRBD2 (5 bases). Germline V gene sequence: CDR1 SGHVS, CDR2 FNYEAQ. Trimming took 5 bases from V and 6 from J, leaving 10 bases between them. The CDR3 is 13 amino acids. For the CDR3, the DNA is TGTGCCAGCAGCCCGGACTGGGCCGGGGAGCTGTTTTTT. As protein: CASSPDWAGELFF.

The CDR3 loop reads CASSLRDHQPQHF. The CDR3 DNA reads TGTGCCAGCAGTTTACGGGATCATCAGCCCCAGCATTTT. The gene calls are TRBV28 and TRBJ1-5; D is unresolved. The germline V gene encodes CDR1 MDHEN and CDR2 SYDVKM. The CDR3 spans 13 residues. V lost 2 bases and J lost 5, with 7 bases in between.

The genes are TRBV7-2 and TRBJ1-3; TRBD1 agrees at 8 bases. The junction had 8 bases not matched to a gene; V was cut back by 5 bases and J by 2 bases. Per germline, CDR1 SGHTA and CDR2 FQGNSA. This CDR3 comprises 16 residues. The CDR3 loop reads CASSARQGSPGNTIYF. In DNA, the CDR3 is TGTGCCAGCAGCGCCCGACAGGGGTCCCCTGGAAACACCATATATTTT.

This rearrangement joins TRBV30 to TRBJ1-1; TRBD1 matches 7 bases. After removal of 3 bases from V and 8 bases from J, the junction contained 6 bases not matched to a gene. This CDR3 region has 12 residues. CDR1 is GTSNPN, CDR2 SVGIG, per germline (reference sequence). The CDR3 here is CAWSEGAREAFF. The CDR3 bases are TGTGCCTGGAGCGAGGGGGCTCGGGAAGCTTTCTTT.

The chain couples TRBV6-5 to TRBJ1-4, with TRBD1 matching 8 bases. The CDR3 consists of 14 residues. Germline V gene lookup returns CDR1 MNHEY and CDR2 SVGAGI. V lost 7 bases and J lost 4; bases outside the gene matches: 5. CDR3 coding DNA: TGTGCCAGCACCCTGGACAGGGTTAATGAAAAACTGTTTTTT. This translates into CASTLDRVNEKLFF.